A selection of T cell receptor beta chains follows, all from one sample in a study of blood T cell repertoires in COVID-19. Assay: immunoSEQ multiplex PCR; the TCRdb copy retains only in-frame clones and omits some. The sample carries about 190,000 clones, about nine tenths recorded once. The sequencing sample was made of peripheral blood. The receptors were gathered from a man aged 25 to 40 with acute or convalescent COVID-19. CDR3s include the opening cysteine and the closing phenylalanine or tryptophan. The order of the fields is D gene, J gene, clone size, V gene, CDR3 protein, CDR3 DNA. A D gene is named only where the DNA matches it firmly. Clone size, where shown, is once, few, many, or a class for clones that have expanded.

D gene: TRBD2
J gene: TRBJ2-3
clone size: NA
V gene: TRBV9
CDR3 protein: CASSVRGGFTDTQYF
CDR3 DNA: TGTGCCAGCAGCGTACGGGGGGGATTCACAGATACGCAGTATTTT

D gene: TRBD2
J gene: TRBJ2-3
clone size: NA
V gene: TRBV10-3
CDR3 protein: CAAARASGTDTQYF
CDR3 DNA: TGTGCCGCCGCTAGGGCTAGCGGAACAGATACGCAGTATTTT

D gene: NA
J gene: TRBJ2-2
clone size: NA
V gene: TRBV7-2
CDR3 protein: CASSFGQGELFF
CDR3 DNA: TGTGCCAGCAGCTTTGGACAGGGGGAGCTGTTTTTT

D gene: TRBD2
J gene: TRBJ2-3
clone size: NA
V gene: TRBV13
CDR3 protein: CASSSLAGTDTQYF
CDR3 DNA: TGTGCCAGCAGCTCCCTAGCGGGCACAGATACGCAGTATTTT

D gene: TRBD1
J gene: TRBJ2-7
clone size: once
V gene: TRBV24-1
CDR3 protein: CATNPRGQWEQYF
CDR3 DNA: TGTGCCACCAATCCCAGGGGGCAATGGGAGCAGTACTTC

D gene: NA
J gene: TRBJ1-3
clone size: NA
V gene: TRBV29-1
CDR3 protein: CSVTDSFSGNTIYF
CDR3 DNA: TGCAGCGTGACAGACAGTTTCTCTGGAAACACCATATATTTT

D gene: TRBD1
J gene: TRBJ1-6
clone size: once
V gene: TRBV18
CDR3 protein: CASSADRLNSPLHF
CDR3 DNA: TGTGCCAGCTCAGCGGACAGGCTAAATTCACCCCTCCACTTT

D gene: TRBD1
J gene: TRBJ2-2
clone size: NA
V gene: TRBV6-1
CDR3 protein: CASSEYGTGFGELFF
CDR3 DNA: TGTGCCAGCAGTGAATATGGGACAGGGTTCGGGGAGCTGTTTTTT

D gene: TRBD1
J gene: TRBJ1-2
clone size: NA
V gene: TRBV23-1
CDR3 protein: CASSPFLGQGQYGYTF
CDR3 DNA: TGCGCCAGCAGTCCCTTCTTGGGACAGGGCCAGTATGGCTACACCTTC

D gene: TRBD1
J gene: TRBJ1-3
clone size: NA
V gene: TRBV28
CDR3 protein: CASIGGTAGNTIYF
CDR3 DNA: TGTGCCAGCATCGGAGGGACAGCTGGAAACACCATATATTTT

D gene: NA
J gene: TRBJ1-1
clone size: NA
V gene: TRBV27
CDR3 protein: CASSLYPSGQGNTEAFF
CDR3 DNA: TGTGCCAGCAGTCTCTACCCCTCAGGGCAGGGGAACACTGAAGCTTTCTTT

D gene: TRBD1
J gene: TRBJ1-4
clone size: NA
V gene: TRBV3-1/TRBV3-2
CDR3 protein: CASSKNRGLHEKLFF
CDR3 DNA: TGTGCCAGCAGCAAGAACAGGGGGCTTCATGAAAAACTGTTTTTT

D gene: TRBD2
J gene: TRBJ2-7
clone size: NA
V gene: TRBV4-2
CDR3 protein: CASSHLGLTDSYEQYF
CDR3 DNA: TGTGCCAGCAGCCATTTGGGACTAACGGACTCCTACGAGCAGTACTTC

D gene: NA
J gene: TRBJ2-3
clone size: once
V gene: TRBV7-2
CDR3 protein: CASSFAPSRTDTQYF
CDR3 DNA: TGTGCCAGCAGCTTTGCCCCATCGAGGACAGATACGCAGTATTTT

D gene: NA
J gene: TRBJ1-1
clone size: NA
V gene: TRBV18
CDR3 protein: CASSPQTENTEAFF
CDR3 DNA: TGTGCCAGCTCTCCCCAGACAGAGAACACTGAAGCTTTCTTT

D gene: NA
J gene: TRBJ1-6
clone size: NA
V gene: TRBV5-5
CDR3 protein: CASSFGAVIRESGYNSPLHF
CDR3 DNA: TGTGCCAGCAGCTTCGGCGCGGTGATCCGAGAGTCGGGGTATAATTCACCCCTCCACTTT

D gene: NA
J gene: TRBJ2-4
clone size: NA
V gene: TRBV5-1
CDR3 protein: CASSLDPGKNIQYF
CDR3 DNA: TGCGCCAGCAGCTTGGACCCCGGCAAAAACATTCAGTACTTC

D gene: NA
J gene: TRBJ2-1
clone size: once
V gene: TRBV6-5
CDR3 protein: CASSVAGRTYNEQFF
CDR3 DNA: TGTGCCAGCAGCGTTGCCGGGAGAACCTACAATGAGCAGTTCTTC

D gene: TRBD1
J gene: TRBJ2-7
clone size: NA
V gene: TRBV19
CDR3 protein: CASSMGQGPYEQYF
CDR3 DNA: TGTGCCAGTAGTATGGGACAGGGTCCCTACGAGCAGTACTTC

D gene: TRBD1
J gene: TRBJ1-2
clone size: NA
V gene: TRBV7-9
CDR3 protein: CASSFDRGLDGYTF
CDR3 DNA: TGTGCCAGCAGCTTTGACAGGGGGCTTGATGGCTACACCTTC

D gene: TRBD1
J gene: TRBJ1-5
clone size: few
V gene: TRBV7-2
CDR3 protein: CASSLETGVNQPQHF
CDR3 DNA: TGTGCCAGCAGCTTAGAGACAGGGGTGAATCAGCCCCAGCATTTT

D gene: NA
J gene: TRBJ2-3
clone size: NA
V gene: TRBV6-2/TRBV6-3
CDR3 protein: CASSRPTSTDTQYF
CDR3 DNA: TGTGCCAGCAGTCGACCGACAAGCACAGATACGCAGTATTTT

D gene: NA
J gene: TRBJ1-3
clone size: NA
V gene: TRBV28
CDR3 protein: CASRRGGNTIYF
CDR3 DNA: TGTGCCAGCAGGCGGGGAGGAAACACCATATATTTT

D gene: NA
J gene: TRBJ2-5
clone size: NA
V gene: TRBV5-5
CDR3 protein: CASSSVFSETQYF
CDR3 DNA: TGTGCCAGCAGCTCAGTTTTCTCTGAGACCCAGTACTTC

D gene: TRBD1
J gene: TRBJ1-3
clone size: NA
V gene: TRBV30
CDR3 protein: CAWSGDLRQGISSGSGNTIYF
CDR3 DNA: TGTGCCTGGAGCGGAGATTTGAGACAGGGAATAAGTAGTGGTTCTGGAAACACCATATATTTT

D gene: NA
J gene: TRBJ1-5
clone size: NA
V gene: TRBV7-9
CDR3 protein: CASLSVARRIDQPQHF
CDR3 DNA: TGTGCCAGCCTCTCGGTAGCCAGACGAATCGATCAGCCCCAGCATTTT

D gene: NA
J gene: TRBJ2-7
clone size: NA
V gene: TRBV6-5
CDR3 protein: CASSLAGQIYEQYF
CDR3 DNA: TGTGCCAGCAGTTTGGCAGGACAGATCTACGAGCAGTACTTC

D gene: NA
J gene: TRBJ1-1
clone size: once
V gene: TRBV28
CDR3 protein: CASLRRMNTEAFF
CDR3 DNA: TGTGCCAGCCTGAGAAGAATGAACACTGAAGCTTTCTTT

D gene: TRBD2
J gene: TRBJ2-3
clone size: NA
V gene: TRBV10-2
CDR3 protein: CASLSGGSTDTQYF
CDR3 DNA: TGCGCCAGCCTCAGCGGGGGTAGCACAGATACGCAGTATTTT

D gene: TRBD1
J gene: TRBJ2-7
clone size: NA
V gene: TRBV10-1
CDR3 protein: CASSRQGSSYEQYF
CDR3 DNA: TGCGCCAGCAGTCGACAGGGGTCTTCCTACGAGCAGTACTTC

D gene: NA
J gene: TRBJ1-1
clone size: NA
V gene: TRBV14
CDR3 protein: CASSQETTLKAFF
CDR3 DNA: TGTGCCAGCAGCCAAGAGACTACCCTGAAAGCTTTCTTT

D gene: NA
J gene: TRBJ1-4
clone size: NA
V gene: TRBV11-2
CDR3 protein: CASSLDRRGEKLFF
CDR3 DNA: TGTGCCAGCAGCTTAGATCGCAGGGGTGAAAAACTGTTTTTT

D gene: TRBD2
J gene: TRBJ2-3
clone size: NA
V gene: TRBV30
CDR3 protein: CAWSGPLARGTDTQYF
CDR3 DNA: TGTGCCTGGAGTGGACCACTAGCGAGGGGCACAGATACGCAGTATTTT